Reported below is one T cell receptor (beta chain). This entry is derived from a study of cytomegalovirus exposure and HLA in healthy donors. PCR amplification relied on 60 Vbeta primers (plus 13 Jbeta primers). The assay was immunoSEQ multiplex PCR, and TCRdb's table has in-frame clones only and misses some. There are over 85,000 clones in the sample; about 69% occur only once, and approximately 4.3% lies in the top ten. V gave up 3 bases and J gave up 2 bases, with 8 bases separating them. The CDR3 runs 14 residues. Germline assignment: CDR1 LNHDA and CDR2 SQIVND (reference sequence). The sequenced sample was PBMCs. The clonotype was recovered from a human donor in good health. The chain carries TRBV19 and TRBJ2-1; D perhaps matches TRBD2 (6 bases). The CDR3 region is CASSMGGTYNEQFF. The CDR3 DNA follows: TGTGCCAGTAGTATGGGCGGGACCTACAATGAGCAGTTCTTC. The full variable domain, its missing parts supplied by reference TRBV19 and TRBJ2-1, is DGGITQSPKYLFRKEGQNVTLSCEQNLNHDAMYWYRQDPGQGLRLIYYSQIVNDFQKGDIAEGYSVSREKKESFPLTVTSAQKNPTAFYLCASSMGGTYNEQFFGPGTRLTVL.